These 16 T cell receptor beta chains share one sample of origin, sequenced in a study of blood T cell repertoires in COVID-19. Produced via immunoSEQ multiplex PCR; TCRdb's table is partial and in-frame only. This sample has some 100,000 clones, with approximately 86% found just once. Sequenced: peripheral blood. These receptors originate from a man aged 50 to 60 with acute or convalescent COVID-19.

The rearrangement uses TRBV30 and TRBJ1-2; D remains unclear. The CDR3 sequence is 14 residues long. Germline values: CDR1 GTSNPN, CDR2 SVGIG (reference sequence). V was trimmed by 1 base and J by 2 bases, leaving 11 bases between them. CDR3 in DNA: TGTGCCTGGAGTGAACCAGGAAGAAACTATGGCTACACCTTC. As protein: CAWSEPGRNYGYTF.

The CDR3 here is CASSWGQRISSYEQYF. CDR3 coding DNA: TGTGCCAGCAGCTGGGGGCAGCGGATCAGCTCCTACGAGCAGTACTTC. The rearrangement uses TRBV11-2 and TRBJ2-7, with D tentatively TRBD1 (6 bases). This CDR3 is built from 16 residues. In germline, CDR1 is SGHAT, CDR2 FQNNGV. Trimming stripped 4 bases from V and 0 bases from J, with 16 bases between.

V and J are TRBV18 and TRBJ2-1; D possibly corresponds to TRBD2 (5 bases). CDR1 KGHSH and CDR2 LQKENI come from the germline V gene. The CDR3 sequence is 16 residues long. Trimming removed 1 base from V and 0 bases from J, with 10 bases in between. CDR3 residues: CASSPQGGYSYNEQFF. DNA of the CDR3: TGTGCCAGCTCACCACAAGGCGGGTACTCCTACAATGAGCAGTTCTTC.

The chain is built from TRBV19 and TRBJ2-7; 12 bases are a match to TRBD1. CDR3 length equals 15 residues. Germline CDR1 LNHDA, CDR2 SQIVND (reference sequence). V lost 3 bases to trimming and J lost 5 bases; unmatched junction nucleotides: 5. CDR3 bases: TGTGCCAGTAGTATCCGGGACAGGGGGCGCGACGAGCAGTACTTC. Protein sequence: CASSIRDRGRDEQYF.

This clone showed up just a few times. J is TRBJ2-3 and V is TRBV10-3; the D gene is possibly TRBD2 (6 bases). The CDR3 has 15 amino acids. The ends were cut back, 4 bases at V and 4 bases at J, with 15 bases in the middle. Germline assignment: CDR1 ENHRY and CDR2 SYGVKD. CDR3 DNA sequence: TGTGCCATCAGTGGACGACTAGTACGGTCAGATACGCAGTATTTT. Amino acids: CAISGRLVRSDTQYF.

V is TRBV19 and J is TRBJ1-1; a possible D gene is TRBD1 (5 bases). Trimming shortened V by 3 bases and J by 1 base, and 12 bases separated the two germline ends. The germline V gene has CDR1 LNHDA and CDR2 SQIVND (reference sequence). The length of the CDR3 is 15 residues. The CDR3 loop is CASSILGAGNTEAFF. CDR3 sequence (DNA): TGTGCCAGTAGTATTTTAGGGGCAGGGAACACTGAAGCTTTCTTT.

This rearrangement joins TRBV11-2 to TRBJ1-6; D remains unclear. This CDR3 has 16 amino acids. Trimming took off 5 bases at V and 0 bases at J, with 11 bases between the two ends. Looked up from germline, CDR1 is SGHAT and CDR2 is FQNNGV. The CDR3: CASSARIGSYNSPLHF. CDR3 in DNA: TGTGCCAGCAGCGCGAGAATCGGCTCCTATAATTCACCCCTCCACTTT.

This clone was seen a few times. V is TRBV7-2 and J is TRBJ2-5; D might be TRBD1 (6 bases). V lost 1 base, J lost 1 base, and 10 bases lay in between. CDR1 and CDR2 (germline): SGHTA, FQGNSA. The CDR3 consists of 15 residues. As DNA, the CDR3 is TGTGCCAGCAGCTTAGTTAGGGACATCCAAGAGACCCAGTACTTC. Translation: CASSLVRDIQETQYF.

This clone was observed a few times. The chain recombines TRBV6-5 with TRBJ1-5; 7 positions agree with TRBD1. This CDR3 contains 15 residues. Germline values: CDR1 MNHEY, CDR2 SVGAGI. The ends lost 6 bases at V and 7 bases at J; junction bases unmatched: 12. This chain's CDR3 is CASRVTGAGGQPQHF. The CDR3 DNA sequence: TGTGCCAGCAGGGTCACAGGGGCTGGGGGGCAGCCCCAGCATTTT.

The chain's CDR3 is CAFAGGSYEQYF. The CDR3 DNA is TGTGCATTCGCAGGGGGCTCCTACGAGCAGTACTTC. The chain recombines TRBV5-4 with TRBJ2-7; 7 bases map to TRBD1. CDR1 and CDR2 from the germline V gene are SGHNT and YYREEE (reference sequence). CDR3 length: 12 amino acids. The full variable domain, its missing parts supplied by reference TRBV5-4 and TRBJ2-7, is ETGVTQSPTHLIKTRGQQVTLRCSSQSGHNTVSWYQQALGQGPQFIFQYYREEENGRGNFPPRFSGLQFPNYSSELNVNALELDDSALYLCAFAGGSYEQYFGPGTRLTVT.

The chain carries TRBV11-2 and TRBJ2-7; D is possibly TRBD2 (5 bases). CDR3 length: 15 residues. The V gene's germline CDR1 is SGHAT and CDR2 FQNNGV. Trimming took 5 bases from V and 0 from J, leaving 14 bases between them. Written as DNA, the CDR3 is TGTGCCAGCAGCGAGGACTGGTCAAGCTCCTACGAGCAGTACTTC. Its translation: CASSEDWSSSYEQYF. The full variable domain, with the rest looked up from reference TRBV11-2 and TRBJ2-7, is EAGVAQSPRYKIIEKRQSVAFWCNPISGHATLYWYQQILGQGPKLLIQFQNNGVVDDSQLPKDRFSAERLKGVDSTLKIQPAKLEDSAVYLCASSEDWSSSYEQYFGPGTRLTVT.

The CDR3 spells CASSWAENTEAFF. In DNA form, the CDR3 reads TGTGCCAGCAGCTGGGCAGAGAACACTGAAGCTTTCTTT. This chain links TRBV5-5 with TRBJ1-1, with D unresolved. V lost 3 bases and J lost 1, with 7 bases in between. This CDR3 has 13 amino acids. CDR1 and CDR2 (germline): SGHKS, YYEKEE (reference sequence).

This CDR3 is CASTTGDGFYEQYF. Here the CDR3 DNA reads TGTGCCAGTACGACAGGGGACGGCTTCTACGAGCAGTACTTC. The chain joins TRBV19 to TRBJ2-7, with 8 nucleotides matching TRBD1. The CDR3 totals 14 residues. V lost 7 bases, J lost 3 bases, and 8 bases stayed unmatched. The germline gives CDR1 LNHDA, CDR2 SQIVND (reference sequence). The whole variable domain, filled in from reference TRBV19 and TRBJ2-7, reads DGGITQSPKYLFRKEGQNVTLSCEQNLNHDAMYWYRQDPGQGLRLIYYSQIVNDFQKGDIAEGYSVSREKKESFPLTVTSAQKNPTAFYLCASTTGDGFYEQYFGPGTRLTVT.

The rearrangement links TRBV19 to TRBJ2-1, with TRBD1 matching over 7 bases. This CDR3 is 13 amino acids long. Per germline, CDR1 LNHDA and CDR2 SQIVND (reference sequence). With 5 bases clipped from V and 12 bases from J, the junction kept 10 bases outside the gene matches. The DNA of the CDR3 is TGTGCCAGTAGTGCGACCCGACAGGGAATGCAGTTCTTC. It yields the protein CASSATRQGMQFF.

The chain recombines TRBV11-1 with TRBJ2-5; 14 bases line up with TRBD2. This CDR3 has 16 residues. V trimming: 5 bases; J trimming: 4 bases; junction bases outside the gene matches: 6. The germline CDR1 and CDR2 sequences are SGHAT and FQDESV (reference sequence). The CDR3 is CASSRGLAGETETQYF. The CDR3 region has the DNA TGTGCCAGCAGCCGGGGACTAGCGGGAGAGACAGAGACCCAGTACTTC.

The chain combines TRBV11-2 with TRBJ1-6, with 7 nucleotides matching TRBD1. J was trimmed by 12 bases and V by 4 bases; bases with no gene match: 3. CDR1 and CDR2 from the germline V gene are SGHAT and FQNNGV. This CDR3 has 12 residues. CDR3 protein: CASSSRGEPLHF. Here the CDR3 DNA reads TGTGCCAGCAGCTCCAGGGGGGAACCCCTCCACTTT.